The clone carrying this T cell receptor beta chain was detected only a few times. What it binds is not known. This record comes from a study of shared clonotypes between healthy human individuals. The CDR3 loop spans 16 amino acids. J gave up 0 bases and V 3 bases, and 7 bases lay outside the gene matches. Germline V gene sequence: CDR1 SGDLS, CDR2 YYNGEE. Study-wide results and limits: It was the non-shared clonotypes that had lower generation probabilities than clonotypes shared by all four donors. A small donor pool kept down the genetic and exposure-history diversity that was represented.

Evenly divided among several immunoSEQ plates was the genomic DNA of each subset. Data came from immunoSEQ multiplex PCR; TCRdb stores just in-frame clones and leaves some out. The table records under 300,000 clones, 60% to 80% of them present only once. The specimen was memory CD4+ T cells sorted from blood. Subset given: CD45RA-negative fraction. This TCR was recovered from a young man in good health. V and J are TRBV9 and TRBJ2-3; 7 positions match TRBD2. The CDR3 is CASSAGGGRSTDTQYF. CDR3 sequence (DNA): TGTGCCAGCAGCGCCGGGGGAGGGCGGAGCACAGATACGCAGTATTTT.